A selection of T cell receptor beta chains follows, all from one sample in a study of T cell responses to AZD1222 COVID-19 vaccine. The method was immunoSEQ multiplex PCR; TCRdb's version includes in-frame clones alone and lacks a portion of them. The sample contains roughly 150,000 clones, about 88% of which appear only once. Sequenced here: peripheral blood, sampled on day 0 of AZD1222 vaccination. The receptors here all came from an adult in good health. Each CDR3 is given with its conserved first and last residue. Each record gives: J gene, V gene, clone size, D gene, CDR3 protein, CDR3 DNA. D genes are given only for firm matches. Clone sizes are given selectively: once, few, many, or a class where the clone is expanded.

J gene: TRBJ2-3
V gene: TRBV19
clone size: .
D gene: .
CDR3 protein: CASSLRVGGYTDTQYF
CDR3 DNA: TGTGCCAGTAGTCTCCGGGTGGGCGGGTACACAGATACGCAGTATTTT

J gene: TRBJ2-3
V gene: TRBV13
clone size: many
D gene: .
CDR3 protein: CASSPELGFTDTQYF
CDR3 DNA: TGTGCCAGCAGCCCAGAGTTGGGGTTCACAGATACGCAGTATTTT

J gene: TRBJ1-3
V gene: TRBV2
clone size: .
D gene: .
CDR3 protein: CASSARFGGGNTIYF
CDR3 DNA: TGTGCCAGCAGTGCCCGGTTTGGGGGTGGAAACACCATATATTTT

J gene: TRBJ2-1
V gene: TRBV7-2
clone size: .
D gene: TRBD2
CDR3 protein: CASSLTQTSSANEQFF
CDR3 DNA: TGTGCCAGCAGCTTAACCCAGACTAGCTCGGCAAATGAGCAGTTCTTC

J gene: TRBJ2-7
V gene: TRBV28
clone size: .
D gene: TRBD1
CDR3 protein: CASSLGRGGARQYF
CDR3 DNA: TGTGCCAGCAGTTTAGGGAGAGGGGGCGCCCGTCAGTACTTC

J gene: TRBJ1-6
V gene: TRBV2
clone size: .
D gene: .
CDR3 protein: CASSGTANSPLHF
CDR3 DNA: TGTGCCAGCAGTGGGACTGCAAATTCACCCCTCCACTTT

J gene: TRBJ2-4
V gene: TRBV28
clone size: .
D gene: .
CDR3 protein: CASSLPGGNLENIQYF
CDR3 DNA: TGTGCCAGCAGTTTACCAGGGGGGAATCTAGAAAACATTCAGTACTTC

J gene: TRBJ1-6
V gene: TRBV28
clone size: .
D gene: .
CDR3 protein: CASSFGQANSPLHF
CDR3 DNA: TGTGCCAGCAGTTTTGGGCAGGCTAATTCACCCCTCCACTTT

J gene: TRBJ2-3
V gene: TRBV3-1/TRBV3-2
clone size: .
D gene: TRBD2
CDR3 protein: CASRLLDREGTQYF
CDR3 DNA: TGTGCCAGCAGGCTGCTGGATAGGGAGGGTACGCAGTATTTT

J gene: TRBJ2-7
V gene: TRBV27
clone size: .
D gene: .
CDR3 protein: CASSTGLANYEQYF
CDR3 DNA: TGTGCCAGCAGTACGGGACTCGCGAACTACGAGCAGTACTTC

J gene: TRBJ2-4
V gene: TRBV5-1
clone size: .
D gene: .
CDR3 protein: CASRQAASAQQGIQYF
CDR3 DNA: TGCGCCAGCAGGCAGGCGGCTAGCGCACAACAGGGCATTCAGTACTTC

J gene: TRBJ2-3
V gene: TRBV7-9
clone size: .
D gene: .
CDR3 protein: CASSLSDTQYF
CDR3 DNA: TGTGCCAGCAGCTTGTCAGATACGCAGTATTTT

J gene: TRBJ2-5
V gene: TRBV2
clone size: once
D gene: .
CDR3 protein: CASVRSEETQYF
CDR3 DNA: TGTGCCAGCGTGCGGTCCGAAGAGACCCAGTACTTC

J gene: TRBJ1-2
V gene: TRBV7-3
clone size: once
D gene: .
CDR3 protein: CASSLTGGPNGYTF
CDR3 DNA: TGTGCCAGCAGCTTGACGGGGGGTCCTAATGGCTACACCTTC

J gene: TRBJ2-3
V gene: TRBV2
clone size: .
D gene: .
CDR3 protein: CASSDRTAGTDTQYF
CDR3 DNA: TGTGCCAGCAGTGACAGGACAGCGGGCACAGATACGCAGTATTTT

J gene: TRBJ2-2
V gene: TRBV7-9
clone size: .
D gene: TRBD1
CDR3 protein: CASSFGPTGGTGELFF
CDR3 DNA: TGTGCCAGCAGCTTCGGGCCGACAGGGGGCACCGGGGAGCTGTTTTTT

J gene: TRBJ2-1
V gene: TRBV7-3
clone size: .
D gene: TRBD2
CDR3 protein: CASSLSPGREGDEQFF
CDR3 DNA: TGTGCCAGCAGCTTATCCCCCGGGAGGGAGGGGGATGAGCAGTTCTTC

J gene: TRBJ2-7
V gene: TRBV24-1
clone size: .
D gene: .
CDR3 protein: CATSDPGLYEQYF
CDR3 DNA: TGTGCCACCAGTGATCCAGGGCTCTACGAGCAGTACTTC

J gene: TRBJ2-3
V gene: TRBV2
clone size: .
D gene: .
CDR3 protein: CASSIIADTDTQYF
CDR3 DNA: TGTGCCAGCAGTATTATAGCGGACACAGATACGCAGTATTTT

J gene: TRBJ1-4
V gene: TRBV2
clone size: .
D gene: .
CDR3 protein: CAIPSGVGEKLFF
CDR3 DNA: TGTGCTATCCCCTCGGGGGTGGGTGAAAAACTGTTTTTT

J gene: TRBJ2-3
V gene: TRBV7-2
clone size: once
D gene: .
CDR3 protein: CASSLGLDTQYF
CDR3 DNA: TGTGCCAGCAGCTTAGGGTTGGATACGCAGTATTTT

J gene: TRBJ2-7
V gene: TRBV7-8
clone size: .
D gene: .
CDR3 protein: CASSLLGLTYEQYF
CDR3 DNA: TGTGCCAGCAGCTTGTTGGGACTTACCTACGAGCAGTACTTC

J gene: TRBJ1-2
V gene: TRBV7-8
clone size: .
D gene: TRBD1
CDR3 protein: CASSSLTGGGNGYTF
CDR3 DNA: TGTGCCAGCAGCTCCCTGACAGGGGGCGGTAATGGCTACACCTTC

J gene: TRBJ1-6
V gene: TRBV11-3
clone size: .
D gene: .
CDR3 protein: CASSLVPNSPLHF
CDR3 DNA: TGTGCCAGCAGCTTAGTGCCGAATTCACCCCTCCACTTT

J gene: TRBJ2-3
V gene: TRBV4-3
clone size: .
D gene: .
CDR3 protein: CASSQGQVGDTQYF
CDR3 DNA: TGCGCCAGCAGCCAAGGACAGGTGGGGGATACGCAGTATTTT

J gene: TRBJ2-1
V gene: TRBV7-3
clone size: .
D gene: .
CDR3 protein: CASSLFGHNEQFF
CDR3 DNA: TGTGCCAGCAGCTTATTCGGGCACAATGAGCAGTTCTTC

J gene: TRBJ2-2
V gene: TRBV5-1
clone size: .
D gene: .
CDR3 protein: CASSLVSGSELFF
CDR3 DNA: TGCGCCAGCAGCTTGGTTAGCGGTTCGGAGCTGTTTTTT

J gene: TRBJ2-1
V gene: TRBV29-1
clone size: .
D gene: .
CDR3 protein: CSVERGPRGEQFF
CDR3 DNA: TGCAGCGTTGAACGGGGGCCCCGGGGAGAGCAGTTCTTC

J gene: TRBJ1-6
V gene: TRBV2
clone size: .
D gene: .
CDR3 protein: CASSAGGESSYNSPLHF
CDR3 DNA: TGTGCCAGCAGTGCGGGGGGGGAAAGCTCCTATAATTCACCCCTCCACTTT

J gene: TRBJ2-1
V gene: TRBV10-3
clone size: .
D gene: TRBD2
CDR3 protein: CAIRRRIAGDSDSYNEQFF
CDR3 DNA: TGTGCCATCAGACGTAGAATAGCGGGAGACTCGGACTCCTACAATGAGCAGTTCTTC

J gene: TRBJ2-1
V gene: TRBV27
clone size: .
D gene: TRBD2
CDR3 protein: CASRKVAGGSYNEQFF
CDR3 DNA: TGTGCCAGCAGGAAGGTAGCGGGGGGATCCTACAATGAGCAGTTCTTC

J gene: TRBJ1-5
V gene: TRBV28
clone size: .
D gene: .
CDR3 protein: CASSPNRNQPQHF
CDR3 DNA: TGTGCCAGCAGTCCCAACCGGAATCAGCCCCAGCATTTT

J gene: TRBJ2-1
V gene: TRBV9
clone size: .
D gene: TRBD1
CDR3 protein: CASSASGTGYYNEQFF
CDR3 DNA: TGTGCCAGCAGCGCCTCCGGGACAGGGTATTACAATGAGCAGTTCTTC

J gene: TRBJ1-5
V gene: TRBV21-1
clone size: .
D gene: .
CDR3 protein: CASSFLASLQPQHF
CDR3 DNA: TGTGCCAGCAGCTTCCTAGCAAGTCTTCAGCCCCAGCATTTT

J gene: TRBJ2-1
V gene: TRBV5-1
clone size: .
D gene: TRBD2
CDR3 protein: CASSSAGNNEQFF
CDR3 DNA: TGCGCCAGCAGCTCAGCGGGGAACAATGAGCAGTTCTTC

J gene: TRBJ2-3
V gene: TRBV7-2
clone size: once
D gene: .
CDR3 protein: CASSLSGDHRTDTQYF
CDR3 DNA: TGTGCCAGCAGCTTAAGTGGAGACCATCGCACAGATACGCAGTATTTT